This is a list of T cell receptor beta chains from one sample in a study of cytomegalovirus exposure and HLA in healthy donors. Assay: immunoSEQ multiplex PCR; the TCRdb copy retains only in-frame clones and omits some. In all, the sample yields approximately 110,000 clones. Sequencing was done on a sample of PBMCs. The receptors shown here come from a man in his forties in good health and CMV-seropositive. CDR3s include the opening cysteine and the closing phenylalanine or tryptophan. D genes are given only for firm matches.

TRBJ2-2,TRBV27,-,CASSVPDSRYTGEPFF,TGTGCCAGCAGTGTCCCGGACAGCCGATACACCGGGGAGCCGTTTTTT
TRBJ1-4,TRBV7-2,-,CASSQDQVQKLFF,TGTGCCAGCAGCCAAGACCAGGTTCAAAAACTGTTTTTT
TRBJ1-2,TRBV6-5,TRBD1,CASTRTGIDYGYTF,TGTGCCAGCACTCGGACAGGGATAGATTACGGCTACACCTTC
TRBJ2-7,TRBV29-1,-,CSVETGRGSYEQYF,TGCAGCGTTGAAACAGGGAGGGGCTCCTACGAGCAGTACTTC
TRBJ2-7,TRBV7-2,TRBD2,CASSYLGSGMPLEQYF,TGTGCCAGCAGCTATCTGGGTAGCGGGATGCCCCTTGAGCAGTACTTC
TRBJ1-5,TRBV27,-,CASSLWGRGSNQPQHF,TGTGCCAGCAGTTTATGGGGCAGGGGTAGCAATCAGCCCCAGCATTTT
TRBJ2-5,TRBV29-1,-,CSVGRGQGEWETQYF,TGCAGCGTCGGGAGAGGCCAGGGGGAATGGGAGACCCAGTACTTC
TRBJ1-1,TRBV6-1,-,CASTVNTEAFF,TGTGCCAGCACAGTCAACACTGAAGCTTTCTTT
TRBJ2-7,TRBV6-1,TRBD1,CASSEARLLNFRQGVYEQYF,TGTGCCAGCAGTGAAGCGAGACTCCTGAACTTCAGACAGGGGGTCTACGAGCAGTACTTC
TRBJ2-1,TRBV7-6,-,CASSLKRSGSGGVYNEQFF,TGTGCCAGCAGCTTAAAGCGGTCGGGGTCAGGTGGGGTTTACAATGAGCAGTTCTTC
TRBJ1-2,TRBV5-1,-,CASSMGRGGYTF,TGCGCCAGCAGCATGGGACGAGGTGGCTACACCTTC
TRBJ2-3,TRBV29-1,TRBD2,CSPWLAGVPDTQYF,TGCAGCCCTTGGCTAGCGGGAGTGCCAGATACGCAGTATTTT
TRBJ2-7,TRBV27,-,CASSPTPGGYEQYF,TGTGCCAGCAGTCCCACCCCCGGGGGATACGAGCAGTACTTC
TRBJ2-7,TRBV5-4,-,CASSFGDTPGTEQYF,TGTGCCAGCAGCTTTGGGGACACCCCCGGGACCGAGCAGTACTTC
TRBJ2-7,TRBV28,-,CASTLGQGNEQYF,TGTGCCAGCACCCTCGGGCAGGGCAACGAGCAGTACTTC
TRBJ2-5,TRBV19,-,CASSSGLVWAPETQYF,TGTGCCAGTAGTTCTGGACTTGTTTGGGCCCCAGAGACCCAGTACTTC
TRBJ2-7,TRBV6-5,TRBD2,CATGGEGFSYEQYF,TGTGCGACGGGCGGGGAGGGGTTCTCCTACGAGCAGTACTTC
TRBJ2-3,TRBV29-1,-,CSVVQGGRTDTQYF,TGCAGCGTTGTGCAGGGTGGAAGGACAGATACGCAGTATTTT
TRBJ2-1,TRBV6-6,TRBD1,CASSYWTGNNEQFF,TGTGCCAGCAGTTACTGGACAGGGAACAATGAGCAGTTCTTC
TRBJ1-5,TRBV21-1,-,CASRQAVGPQHF,TGTGCCAGCCGCCAGGCCGTAGGGCCCCAGCATTTT
TRBJ2-1,TRBV7-3,TRBD2,CASSLGTSGNEQFF,TGTGCCAGCAGCTTAGGGACTAGCGGCAATGAGCAGTTCTTC
TRBJ2-1,TRBV9,-,CASSVGRGTVDEQFF,TGTGCCAGCAGCGTAGGGCGAGGAACGGTCGATGAGCAGTTCTTC
TRBJ2-3,TRBV12-5,-,CASVGVSDTQYF,TGTGCTAGTGTAGGGGTTTCAGATACGCAGTATTTT
TRBJ2-7,TRBV28,TRBD1,CASSFLGGTGFTYEQYF,TGTGCCAGCAGTTTTTTAGGTGGGACAGGGTTTACCTACGAGCAGTACTTC
TRBJ2-7,TRBV29-1,-,CSALFGTTALEQYF,TGCAGCGCCCTCTTCGGAACTACGGCGCTGGAGCAGTACTTC
TRBJ2-2,TRBV28,TRBD2,CAIFKRDAGELFF,TGTGCCATCTTTAAGCGGGACGCCGGGGAGCTGTTTTTT
TRBJ2-7,TRBV6-5,-,CASSRLQGYEQYF,TGTGCCAGCAGCCGACTCCAGGGGTACGAGCAGTACTTC
TRBJ1-5,TRBV28,TRBD1,CASGQWDRPNQPQHF,TGTGCCAGCGGGCAGTGGGACAGACCGAATCAGCCCCAGCATTTT
TRBJ2-7,TRBV6-5,-,CASSYPEAGEQYF,TGTGCCAGCAGTTACCCCGAGGCGGGCGAGCAGTACTTC
TRBJ1-3,TRBV28,-,CASSLWTGGNTIYF,TGTGCCAGCAGTTTATGGACGGGTGGAAACACCATATATTTT
TRBJ2-1,TRBV7-3,TRBD2,CASSLSGARYNEQFF,TGTGCCAGCAGCTTGAGCGGGGCTAGATACAATGAGCAGTTCTTC
TRBJ2-1,TRBV19,-,CASGFSSARGNEQFF,TGTGCCAGTGGGTTTTCTAGCGCTCGCGGGAATGAGCAGTTCTTC
TRBJ1-3,TRBV6-5,-,CASRTRSSGNTIYF,TGTGCCAGCAGAACAAGGAGCTCTGGAAACACCATATATTTT
TRBJ2-7,TRBV2,TRBD2,CASSDSPSGKIKNF,TGTGCCAGCAGTGATTCCCCTAGCGGGAAAATCAAGAACTTC
TRBJ1-1,TRBV7-9,-,CAIPNGVEAFF,TGTGCCATCCCCAACGGGGTTGAAGCTTTCTTT